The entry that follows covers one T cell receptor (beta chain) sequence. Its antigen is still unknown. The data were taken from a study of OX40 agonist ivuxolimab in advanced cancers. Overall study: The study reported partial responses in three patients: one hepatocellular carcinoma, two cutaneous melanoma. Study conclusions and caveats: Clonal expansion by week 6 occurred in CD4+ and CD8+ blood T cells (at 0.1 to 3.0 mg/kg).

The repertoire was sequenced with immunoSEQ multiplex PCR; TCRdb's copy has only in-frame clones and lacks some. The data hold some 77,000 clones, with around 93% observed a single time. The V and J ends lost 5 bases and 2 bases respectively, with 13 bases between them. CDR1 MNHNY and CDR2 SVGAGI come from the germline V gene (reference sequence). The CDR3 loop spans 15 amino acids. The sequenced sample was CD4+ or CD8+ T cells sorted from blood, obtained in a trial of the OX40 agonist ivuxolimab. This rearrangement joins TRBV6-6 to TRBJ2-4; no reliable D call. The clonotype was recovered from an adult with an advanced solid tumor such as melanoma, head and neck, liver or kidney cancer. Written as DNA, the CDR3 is TGTGCCAGCAGTACCTCCACCGAAACCAAAAACATTCAGTACTTC. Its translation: CASSTSTETKNIQYF.